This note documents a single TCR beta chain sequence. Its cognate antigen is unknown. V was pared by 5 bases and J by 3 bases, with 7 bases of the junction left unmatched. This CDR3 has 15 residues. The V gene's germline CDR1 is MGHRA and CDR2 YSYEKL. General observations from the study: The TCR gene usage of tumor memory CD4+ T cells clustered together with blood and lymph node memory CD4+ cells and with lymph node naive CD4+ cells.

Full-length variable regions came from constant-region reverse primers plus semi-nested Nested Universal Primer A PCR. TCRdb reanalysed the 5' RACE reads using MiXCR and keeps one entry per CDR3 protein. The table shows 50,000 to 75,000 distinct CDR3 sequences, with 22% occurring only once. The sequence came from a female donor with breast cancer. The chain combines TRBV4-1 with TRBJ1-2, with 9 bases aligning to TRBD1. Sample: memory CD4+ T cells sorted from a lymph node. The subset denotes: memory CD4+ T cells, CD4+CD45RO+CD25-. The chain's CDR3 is CASSNSRQGDYGYTF. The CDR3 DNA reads TGCGCCAGCAGCAATAGTCGACAGGGGGACTATGGCTACACCTTC.